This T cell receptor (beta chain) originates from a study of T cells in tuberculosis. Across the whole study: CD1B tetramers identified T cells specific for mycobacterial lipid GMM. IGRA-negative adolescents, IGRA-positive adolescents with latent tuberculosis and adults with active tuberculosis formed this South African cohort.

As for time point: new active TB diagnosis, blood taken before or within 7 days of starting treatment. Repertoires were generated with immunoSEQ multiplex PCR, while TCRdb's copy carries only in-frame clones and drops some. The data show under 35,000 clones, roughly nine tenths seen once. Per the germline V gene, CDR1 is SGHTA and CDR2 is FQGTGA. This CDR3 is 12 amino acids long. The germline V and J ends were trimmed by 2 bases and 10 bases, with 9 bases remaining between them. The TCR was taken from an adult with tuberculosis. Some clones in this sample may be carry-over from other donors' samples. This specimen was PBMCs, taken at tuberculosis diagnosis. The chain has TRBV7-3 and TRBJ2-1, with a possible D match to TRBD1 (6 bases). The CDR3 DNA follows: TGTGCCAGCAGCTTATTCGGGACAGAGCAGTTCTTC. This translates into CASSLFGTEQFF.